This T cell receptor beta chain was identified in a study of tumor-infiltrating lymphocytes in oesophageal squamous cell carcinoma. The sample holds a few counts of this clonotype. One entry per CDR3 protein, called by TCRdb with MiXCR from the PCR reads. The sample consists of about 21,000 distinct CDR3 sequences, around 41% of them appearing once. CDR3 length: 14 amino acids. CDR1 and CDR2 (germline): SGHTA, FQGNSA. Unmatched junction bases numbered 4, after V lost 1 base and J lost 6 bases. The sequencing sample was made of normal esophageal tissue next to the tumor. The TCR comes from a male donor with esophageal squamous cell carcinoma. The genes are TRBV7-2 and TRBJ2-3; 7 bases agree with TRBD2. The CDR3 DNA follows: TGTGCCAGCAGCTTAGTTCGGGGAGGGGATACGCAGTATTTT. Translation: CASSLVRGGDTQYF.